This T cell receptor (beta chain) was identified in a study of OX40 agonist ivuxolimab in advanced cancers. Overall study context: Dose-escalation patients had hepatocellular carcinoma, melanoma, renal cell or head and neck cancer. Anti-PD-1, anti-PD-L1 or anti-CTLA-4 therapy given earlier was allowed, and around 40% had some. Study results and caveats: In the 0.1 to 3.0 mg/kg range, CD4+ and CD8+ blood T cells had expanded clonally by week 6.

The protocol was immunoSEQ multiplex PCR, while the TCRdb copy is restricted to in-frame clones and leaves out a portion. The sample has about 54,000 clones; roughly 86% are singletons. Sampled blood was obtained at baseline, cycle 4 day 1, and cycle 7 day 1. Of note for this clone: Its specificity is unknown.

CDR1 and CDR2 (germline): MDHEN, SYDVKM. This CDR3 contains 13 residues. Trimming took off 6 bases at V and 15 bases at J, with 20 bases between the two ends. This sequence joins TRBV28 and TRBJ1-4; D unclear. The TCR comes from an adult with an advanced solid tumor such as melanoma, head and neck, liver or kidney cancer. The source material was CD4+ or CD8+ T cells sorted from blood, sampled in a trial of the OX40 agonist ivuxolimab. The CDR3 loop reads CASSYPRVGSMFF. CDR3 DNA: TGTGCCAGCAGCTACCCCCGCGTGGGGAGTATGTTTTTT.